One sample yielded the 27 T cell receptor beta chains listed below, sequenced in a study of OX40 agonist ivuxolimab in advanced cancers. This table comes from immunoSEQ multiplex PCR, and its TCRdb copy is limited to in-frame clones, with some not included. The repertoire includes 65,000 to 80,000 clones, around nine tenths of them detected once, and 0.7% to 0.9% sits in the top ten. This specimen consisted of CD4+ or CD8+ T cells sorted from blood, obtained in a trial of the OX40 agonist ivuxolimab. The receptors shown here come from an adult with an advanced solid tumor such as melanoma, head and neck, liver or kidney cancer.

This chain joins TRBV7-3 and TRBJ2-5, with a weak D call TRBD2 (6 bases). The V gene's germline CDR1 is SGHTA and CDR2 FQGTGA. The V end lost 2 bases, the J end lost 5 bases, and 12 bases lay between the germline ends. There are 14 residues in the CDR3. The CDR3 here is CASSLGVGGETQYF. CDR3 in DNA: TGTGCCAGCAGCTTAGGGGTTGGAGGGGAGACCCAGTACTTC.

The chain couples TRBV7-3 to TRBJ2-2; TRBD2 agrees at 7 bases. Germline CDR1 SGHTA, CDR2 FQGTGA. V shed 5 bases, J shed 6 bases, and the junction held 3 bases outside the gene matches. The CDR3 loop spans 13 amino acids. The CDR3, as DNA: TGTGCCAGCAGCCCCCGGGAGGCCGGGGAGCTGTTTTTT. Its translation is CASSPREAGELFF.

As concerns this clone: Its ends do not fully match the called genes, so a read error is possible. The chain recombines TRBV5-4 with TRBJ1-3; D perhaps matches TRBD1 (5 bases). The CDR3 is made up of 17 amino acids. Germline loops: CDR1 SGHNT, CDR2 YYREEE (reference sequence). The CDR3 loop reads CASSLGVVKSSGNTIYF. Written as DNA, the CDR3 is TGTGCCAGCAGTTTGGGGGTTGTCAAATCCTCTGGAAACACCATATATTTT. Combining the CDR3 with reference TRBV5-4 and TRBJ1-3 gives the whole variable domain ETGVTQSPTHLIKTRGQQVTLRCSSQSGHNTVSWYQQALGQGPQFIFQYYREEENGRGNFPPRFSGLQFPNYSSELNVNALELDDSALYLCASSLGVVKSSGNTIYFGEGSWLTVV.

The chain recombines TRBV15 with TRBJ1-2, with a weak D call TRBD1 (6 bases). Trimming took off 5 bases at V and 4 bases at J, with 11 bases between the two ends. The CDR3 has 13 residues. Germline V gene sequence: CDR1 LNHNV, CDR2 YYDKDF (reference sequence). CDR3 loop: CATSEQGSYGYTF. The CDR3 bases are TGTGCCACCAGCGAACAGGGATCCTATGGCTACACCTTC. Filled out from reference TRBV15 and TRBJ1-2, the complete variable domain reads DAMVIQNPRYQVTQFGKPVTLSCSQTLNHNVMYWYQQKSSQAPKLLFHYYDKDFNNEADTPDNFQSRRPNTSFCFLDIRSPGLGDTAMYLCATSEQGSYGYTFGSGTRLTVV.

V gene TRBV29-1 combines with J gene TRBJ2-5; 8 bases match TRBD2. Germline V gene sequence: CDR1 SQVTM, CDR2 ANQGSEA. After removal of 5 bases from V and 7 bases from J, the junction contained 12 bases not matched to a gene. The CDR3 is made up of 14 amino acids. The CDR3 DNA reads as TGCAGCGTTTATCAGCGGGGGAGCCTTGGGACCCAGTACTTC. Its translation: CSVYQRGSLGTQYF. Variable domain in full (rest from reference TRBV29-1 and TRBJ2-5): SAVISQKPSRDICQRGTSLTIQCQVDSQVTMMFWYRQQPGQSLTLIATANQGSEATYESGFVIDKFPISRPNLTFSTLTVSNMSPEDSSIYLCSVYQRGSLGTQYFGPGTRLLVL.

The V and J genes are TRBV29-1 and TRBJ2-3; D gene unclear. This CDR3 has 11 residues. From germline, CDR1 is SQVTM and CDR2 ANQGSEA. The ends were cut back, 4 bases at V and 4 bases at J, with 6 bases in the middle. DNA of the CDR3: TGCAGCGTTGTTCTGGCAGATACGCAGTATTTT. Encoded protein: CSVVLADTQYF.

The chain uses TRBV6-6 and TRBJ1-1; the D is unclear. There are 16 residues in the CDR3. Trimming removed 2 bases from V and 0 bases from J, with 13 bases in between. Per germline, CDR1 MNHNY and CDR2 SVGAGI (reference sequence). CDR3 sequence (DNA): TGTGCCAGCAGTTACGGGCAGATTCCGCTGAACACTGAAGCTTTCTTT. Its protein product is CASSYGQIPLNTEAFF.

J is TRBJ1-4 and V is TRBV4-1, with 7 bases matching TRBD1. Germline assignment: CDR1 MGHRA and CDR2 YSYEKL. V gave up 0 bases and J gave up 4 bases; unmatched junction bases: 14. The CDR3 has 19 amino acids. This CDR3 is CASSQETSRGGGNNEKLFF. CDR3 in DNA: TGCGCCAGCAGCCAAGAAACGAGTCGAGGGGGCGGAAATAATGAAAAACTGTTTTTT.

The chain joins TRBV6-6 to TRBJ1-2; 8 bases fit TRBD1. The junction had 10 bases not matched to a gene; V was cut back by 6 bases and J by 1 base. The CDR3 covers 16 residues. Germline-derived CDR1 and CDR2 are MNHNY and SVGAGI (reference sequence). The CDR3 reads CASSSGGQGVNYGYTF. In nucleotides, the CDR3 is TGTGCCAGCAGCTCCGGAGGACAGGGCGTTAACTATGGCTACACCTTC.

This clone has only a few counts. The chain combines TRBV6-1 with TRBJ2-1; 8 bases are a match to TRBD2. Germline-derived CDR1 and CDR2 are MNHNS and SASEGT. The CDR3 totals 14 residues. V shed 4 bases and J 7 bases; nucleotides not matched to a gene: 6. This CDR3 is CASSGRGLANEQFF. CDR3 coding DNA: TGTGCCAGCAGTGGTAGAGGACTAGCTAATGAGCAGTTCTTC.

This chain connects TRBV27 to TRBJ2-5; D is uncertain. Trimming removed 3 bases at V and 7 bases at J, with 12 bases between. The CDR3 consists of 13 residues. Per the germline V gene, CDR1 is MNHEY and CDR2 is SMNVEV (reference sequence). CDR3 amino acids: CASSLGSKRTQYF. The CDR3 nucleotides are TGTGCCAGCAGTTTGGGCTCGAAGAGGACCCAGTACTTC.

This sequence joins TRBV18 and TRBJ1-5; D gene uncertain. The CDR3 loop spans 13 amino acids. V lost 5 bases and J 10 bases, leaving 15 bases between the germline ends. Germline V gives CDR1 KGHSH, CDR2 LQKENI. In nucleotides, the CDR3 is TGTGCCAGCTCAACGACCCGGTCGGGACCCCAGCATTTT. Protein product: CASSTTRSGPQHF.

V is TRBV27 and J is TRBJ1-2; no definite D call. Trimming took 3 bases from V and 10 from J, leaving 15 bases between them. Germline CDR1 MNHEY, CDR2 SMNVEV (reference sequence). The CDR3 spans 13 residues. CDR3 protein: CASSLWEGRAYTF. The CDR3, as DNA: TGTGCCAGCAGTTTGTGGGAAGGCCGGGCCTACACCTTC.

This chain uses TRBV2 with TRBJ2-2; D call uncertain. The CDR3 has 14 residues. Trimming removed 6 bases from V and 0 bases from J, with 8 bases in between. The germline V gene has CDR1 SNHLY and CDR2 FYNNEI. The CDR3 loop is CASRADTNTGELFF. As DNA, the CDR3 is TGTGCCAGCAGGGCGGATACGAACACCGGGGAGCTGTTTTTT.

The chain combines TRBV19 with TRBJ2-3; weak D call: TRBD1 (5 bases). The CDR3 consists of 15 residues. Germline-derived CDR1 and CDR2 are LNHDA and SQIVND (reference sequence). Trimming cost V 1 base and J 4 bases, with 12 bases left between them. Here the CDR3 reads CASSIGVGQSDTQYF. In nucleotides, the CDR3 is TGTGCCAGTAGTATAGGAGTGGGGCAGTCAGATACGCAGTATTTT.

The chain combines TRBV30 with TRBJ1-2; 9 bases agree with TRBD1. The CDR3 length is 12 residues. The V and J ends lost 2 bases and 13 bases, in that order; junction bases with no gene match: 8. Per the germline V gene, CDR1 is GTSNPN and CDR2 is SVGIG (reference sequence). CDR3 in DNA: TGTGCCTGGAGTCCGGGACAGGGTATGCTCACCTTC. Translating it yields CAWSPGQGMLTF.

This chain uses TRBV2 with TRBJ1-6; unclear D gene. Trimming took off 3 bases at V and 7 bases at J, with 1 base between the two ends. Germline V lookup: CDR1 SNHLY, CDR2 FYNNEI. This CDR3 is 11 amino acids long. CDR3: CASSENSPLHF. The CDR3 DNA reads TGTGCCAGCAGTGAGAATTCACCCCTCCACTTT.

The chain employs TRBV7-2 and TRBJ2-1; 10 bases align to TRBD2. The CDR3 covers 19 residues. J was trimmed by 0 bases and V by 1 base; bases with no gene match: 9. Looked up from germline, CDR1 is SGHTA and CDR2 is FQGNSA. The CDR3 DNA reads TGTGCCAGCAGCTTAGTTAGCGGGGGGCCGGGGAGCTCCTACAATGAGCAGTTCTTC. Its translation: CASSLVSGGPGSSYNEQFF.

This clone was counted a single time. The genes are TRBV28 and TRBJ2-5; TRBD2 agrees at 12 bases. Germline CDR1 is MDHEN and CDR2 is SYDVKM. This CDR3 is built from 16 residues. J gave up 5 bases and V 3 bases, and 7 bases lay outside the gene matches. CDR3 sequence reads: CASSFSSGGGQETQYF. As DNA, the CDR3 is TGTGCCAGCAGTTTTTCTAGCGGGGGGGGACAGGAGACCCAGTACTTC.

As DNA, the CDR3 is TGTGCCAGCAGCTTAGGGTATCAAGAGACCCAGTACTTC. Translating it yields CASSLGYQETQYF. The chain employs TRBV7-2 and TRBJ2-5; D is uncertain. The germline V gene encodes CDR1 SGHTA and CDR2 FQGNSA. This CDR3 has 13 residues. Trimming shortened V by 1 base and J by 2 bases, and 5 bases separated the two germline ends. The whole variable domain, filled in from reference TRBV7-2 and TRBJ2-5, reads GAGVSQSPSNKVTEKGKDVELRCDPISGHTALYWYRQSLGQGLEFLIYFQGNSAPDKSGLPSDRFSAERTGGSVSTLTIQRTQQEDSAVYLCASSLGYQETQYFGPGTRLLVL.

The J gene is TRBJ2-1, the V gene TRBV21-1; TRBD2 is taken as the D call from the table, unchecked against the DNA. TRBV21-1 is assigned pseudogene status. The CDR3 is 17 amino acids. CDR3 sequence reads: CASSKDGRGSSYNEQFF. CDR3 DNA: TGTGCCAGCAGCAAAGATGGGAGGGGCAGCTCCTACAATGAGCAGTTCTTC.

This chain links TRBV4-1 with TRBJ1-5, with TRBD1 as a possible D gene (5 bases). This CDR3 comprises 15 residues. Germline V gives CDR1 MGHRA, CDR2 YSYEKL. V shed 4 bases and J shed 1 base, with 11 bases lying between them. In DNA form, the CDR3 reads TGCGCCAGCAGCCGCCTCAGGACAAGCAATCAGCCCCAGCATTTT. This sequence encodes CASSRLRTSNQPQHF.

The rearrangement uses TRBV7-6 and TRBJ1-2, with 7 bases fitting TRBD1. Germline V gene lookup returns CDR1 SGHVS and CDR2 FNYEAQ. This CDR3 comprises 16 residues. Trimming cost V 0 bases and J 2 bases; bases outside gene matches: 6. The CDR3 spells CASSLAQGRGNYGYTF. The CDR3 region has the DNA TGTGCCAGCAGCTTAGCGCAGGGCAGGGGGAACTATGGCTACACCTTC. Looking up the rest from reference TRBV7-6 and TRBJ1-2 gives the full variable domain: GAGVSQSPRYKVTKRGQDVALRCDPISGHVSLYWYRQALGQGPEFLTYFNYEAQQDKSGLPNDRFSAERPEGSISTLTIQRTEQRDSAMYRCASSLAQGRGNYGYTFGSGTRLTVV.

This sequence joins TRBV28 and TRBJ2-7, with D possibly TRBD2 on 7 matching bases. Per the germline V gene, CDR1 is MDHEN and CDR2 is SYDVKM. V dropped 2 bases and J dropped 2 bases, with 16 bases sitting between them. The CDR3 runs to 16 residues. This CDR3 reads CASSLIGGGDPYEQYF. Written as DNA, the CDR3 is TGTGCCAGCAGTTTAATAGGCGGGGGCGATCCCTACGAGCAGTACTTC.

Of note for this clone: A read error may account for a junction end that differs from germline. The chain has TRBV5-1 and TRBJ1-1; D is ambiguous. This CDR3 region has 12 residues. From germline, CDR1 is SGHRS and CDR2 YFSETQ. CDR3: CASSPDRDESFF. The CDR3 DNA follows: TGCGCCAGCAGCCCCGATAGGGATGAATCTTTCTTT. The whole variable domain, remainder taken from reference TRBV5-1 and TRBJ1-1, is KAGVTQTPRYLIKTRGQQVTLSCSPISGHRSVSWYQQTPGQGLQFLFEYFSETQRNKGNFPGRFSGRQFSNSRSEMNVSTLELGDSALYLCASSPDRDESFFGQGTRLTVV.

The gene calls are TRBV11-3 and TRBJ2-1; the match to TRBD1 covers 7 bases. The CDR3 contains 15 residues. Trimming at V came to 5 bases and at J to 3 bases, leaving 7 bases not matched to a gene. Germline CDR1 and CDR2: SGHNT and YENEEA. DNA for the CDR3: TGTGCCAGCAGCCCCGGGACAGTCATCTACAATGAGCAGTTCTTC. Its protein product is CASSPGTVIYNEQFF. Full variable domain (outside the CDR3, taken from reference TRBV11-3 and TRBJ2-1): EAGVVQSPRYKIIEKKQPVAFWCNPISGHNTLYWYLQNLGQGPELLIRYENEEAVDDSQLPKDRFSAERLKGVDSTLKIQPAELGDSAVYLCASSPGTVIYNEQFFGPGTRLTVL.

Concerning this clone: Sequence at one end of the junction differs from germline and may be a read error. Written as DNA, the CDR3 is TGTGCCAGCAGCTTAACTAATTATGGCTACACCTTC. It yields the protein CASSLTNYGYTF. The chain carries TRBV7-8 and TRBJ1-2; the D is unclear. Germline values: CDR1 SGHVS, CDR2 FQNEAQ. CDR3 length: 12 residues.